This entry lists 5 T cell receptor beta chains sequenced from one sample in a study of CD8+ T cells in alopecia areata. The authors extracted RNA and reverse transcribed it into cDNA as the sequencing template. Profiling relied on immunoSEQ multiplex PCR, and the TCRdb table lists in-frame clones only, not all of them. The table lists 95,000 to 110,000 clones, 55% of them singletons. Sequenced input: CD4+ T cells sorted from blood. The source is a human donor in good health.

This clone was recorded a few times. V gene TRBV7-2 combines with J gene TRBJ1-3; D is uncertain. V lost 2 bases, J lost 7 bases, and 12 bases lay in between. Germline CDR1 reads SGHTA; CDR2 reads FQGNSA. This CDR3 has 14 residues. The CDR3 is CASSLSRSGNTIYF. The CDR3, as DNA: TGTGCCAGCAGCTTAAGTAGATCGGGGAACACCATATATTTT.

This clone was seen just once. The genes are TRBV4-2 and TRBJ2-7; tentatively, D is TRBD2 (6 bases). The CDR3 loop spans 14 amino acids. Germline CDR1 and CDR2: LGHNA and YNFKEQ. V gave up 5 bases and J gave up 4 bases, with 15 bases separating them. CDR3: CASSAGIQGYEQYF. The CDR3 DNA reads TGTGCCAGCAGCGCGGGAATACAAGGATACGAGCAGTACTTC.

This chain links TRBV25-1 with TRBJ2-1; 9 bases map to TRBD1. Trimming at V came to 6 bases and at J to 6 bases, leaving 9 bases not matched to a gene. CDR1 and CDR2 from the germline V gene are MGHDK and SYGVNS. This CDR3 is built from 15 residues. The DNA of the CDR3 is TGTGCCAGCAGGAGACCCGGGACAGGGCCCAATGAGCAGTTCTTC. Its translation: CASRRPGTGPNEQFF.

J is TRBJ2-2 and V is TRBV28; D not certain. Germline CDR1 reads MDHEN; CDR2 reads SYDVKM. The V and J ends lost 2 bases and 1 base respectively, with 11 bases between them. The CDR3 runs 16 residues. CDR3 loop: CASSLGVLGNTGELFF. The CDR3 DNA sequence: TGTGCCAGCAGTTTAGGGGTTCTCGGGAACACCGGGGAGCTGTTTTTT.

The CDR3 sequence: CATSRVGGVEAFF. The CDR3, as DNA: TGTGCCACCAGCAGAGTTGGGGGGGTTGAAGCTTTCTTT. This chain uses TRBV15 with TRBJ1-1; a possible D gene is TRBD1 (5 bases). CDR1 and CDR2 from the germline V gene are LNHNV and YYDKDF (reference sequence). Trimming took off 1 base at V and 7 bases at J, with 10 bases between the two ends. This CDR3 comprises 13 residues.